This is a list of T cell receptor beta chains from one sample in a study of graft-versus-host responses after intestinal transplantation. These receptors' targets are unknown. TCRdb keeps only in-frame clones here, not all; method: immunoSEQ multiplex PCR. The profile shows over 70,000 clones, around four fifths of them singletons. Material: unstimulated CD8+ T cells sorted from spleen or lymph node cells, obtained before intestinal transplant. Every receptor here comes from a human donor who received an intestinal transplant. Both conserved end residues are part of each CDR3. The D gene is left open where the match is weak. Some rows mark clone size as missing; the rest say once, few, many or name a class of expanded clone.

d_call: NA; clone_size: once; j_call: TRBJ1-2; v_call: TRBV6-5; cdr3_nt: TGTGCCAGCAGCCATCCAGGGTATGGCTACACCTTC; cdr3_aa: CASSHPGYGYTF
d_call: TRBD1; clone_size: NA; j_call: TRBJ1-1; v_call: TRBV7-9; cdr3_nt: TGTGCCAGCAGCCCCTGGGACAGGGACCCTGAAGCTTTCTTT; cdr3_aa: CASSPWDRDPEAFF
d_call: NA; clone_size: NA; j_call: TRBJ2-1; v_call: TRBV6-5; cdr3_nt: TGTGCCAGCAGTTACACGAGATACAATGAGCAGTTCTTC; cdr3_aa: CASSYTRYNEQFF
d_call: NA; clone_size: NA; j_call: TRBJ1-1; v_call: TRBV28; cdr3_nt: TGTGCCAGCAGTTTAGGACGGAACACTGAAGCTTTCTTT; cdr3_aa: CASSLGRNTEAFF
d_call: TRBD2; clone_size: NA; j_call: TRBJ2-1; v_call: TRBV4-2; cdr3_nt: TGTGCCAGCAGCCAACCAACTTTTAGCGGGAGTACCCACAATGAGCAGTTCTTC; cdr3_aa: CASSQPTFSGSTHNEQFF
d_call: NA; clone_size: NA; j_call: TRBJ2-2; v_call: TRBV15; cdr3_nt: TGTGCCACCAGCAGAGAGGGCACCGGGGAGCTGTTTTTT; cdr3_aa: CATSREGTGELFF
d_call: TRBD2; clone_size: NA; j_call: TRBJ2-7; v_call: TRBV29-1; cdr3_nt: TGCAGCGTCGTACCGGGACTAGATTTATACGAGCAGTACTTC; cdr3_aa: CSVVPGLDLYEQYF
d_call: TRBD1; clone_size: once; j_call: TRBJ2-7; v_call: TRBV4-2; cdr3_nt: TGTGCCAGCAGCCAAGTTATTGACAGGGTCTCCTACGAGCAGTACTTC; cdr3_aa: CASSQVIDRVSYEQYF
d_call: NA; clone_size: NA; j_call: TRBJ2-7; v_call: TRBV25-1; cdr3_nt: TGTGCCAGCAGTGCATCCCTGATAACAGGAGAACTGTACGAGCAGTACTTC; cdr3_aa: CASSASLITGELYEQYF
d_call: NA; clone_size: NA; j_call: TRBJ2-1; v_call: TRBV5-1; cdr3_nt: TGCGCCAGCAGCGTGACAACCGGGAAAAGGGGTGAGCAGTTCTTC; cdr3_aa: CASSVTTGKRGEQFF
d_call: NA; clone_size: once; j_call: TRBJ2-7; v_call: TRBV2; cdr3_nt: TGTGCCAGCCTTCCAGTGACAGCCAGGAAGTACGAGCAGTACTTC; cdr3_aa: CASLPVTARKYEQYF
d_call: TRBD2; clone_size: NA; j_call: TRBJ2-7; v_call: TRBV2; cdr3_nt: TGTGCCAGCAGGGGAGGGCCGACAGCCTCCTACGAGCAGTACTTC; cdr3_aa: CASRGGPTASYEQYF
d_call: NA; clone_size: NA; j_call: TRBJ1-1; v_call: TRBV4-1; cdr3_nt: TGCGCCAGCAGCCAAGACGAAAGATGGATGAACACTGAAGCTTTCTTT; cdr3_aa: CASSQDERWMNTEAFF
d_call: TRBD2; clone_size: once; j_call: TRBJ2-7; v_call: TRBV30; cdr3_nt: TGTGCCTGGAGTGGAGGGAGGGTCTACGAGCAGTACTTC; cdr3_aa: CAWSGGRVYEQYF
d_call: NA; clone_size: NA; j_call: TRBJ1-4; v_call: TRBV5-5; cdr3_nt: TGTGCCAGCAGCCGATCCTACATGGAGCCGACTAATGAAAAACTGTTTTTT; cdr3_aa: CASSRSYMEPTNEKLFF
d_call: NA; clone_size: NA; j_call: TRBJ2-7; v_call: TRBV5-6; cdr3_nt: TGTGCCAGCAGCCCGACCGGGTTGGGGGGAGGGGGTACCTCCTACGAGCAGTACTTC; cdr3_aa: CASSPTGLGGGGTSYEQYF
d_call: NA; clone_size: few; j_call: TRBJ1-4; v_call: TRBV4-1; cdr3_nt: TGCGCCAGCAGCCACGCCCGAAGCCGGGACAAGAATGAAAAACTGTTTTTT; cdr3_aa: CASSHARSRDKNEKLFF
d_call: NA; clone_size: NA; j_call: TRBJ2-5; v_call: TRBV10-2; cdr3_nt: TGCGCCAGCAGTGAGACGGGCCGTCCACAAGAGACCCAGTACTTC; cdr3_aa: CASSETGRPQETQYF
d_call: NA; clone_size: once; j_call: TRBJ1-6; v_call: TRBV7-2; cdr3_nt: TGTGCCAGCAGCTTAGGGAGTCGGGGGGATCCCCTCCACTTT; cdr3_aa: CASSLGSRGDPLHF
d_call: NA; clone_size: few; j_call: TRBJ2-7; v_call: TRBV7-2; cdr3_nt: TGTGCCAGCAGCTTATCCCCCGGCCAGTGGGGGTCCTCCTACGAGCAGTACTTC; cdr3_aa: CASSLSPGQWGSSYEQYF
d_call: NA; clone_size: NA; j_call: TRBJ2-7; v_call: TRBV4-1; cdr3_nt: TGCGCCAGCAGTCCGAACAGGGTATCGGTCTACGAGCAGTACTTC; cdr3_aa: CASSPNRVSVYEQYF
d_call: NA; clone_size: NA; j_call: TRBJ1-2; v_call: TRBV5-1; cdr3_nt: TGCGCCAGCAGCTTACAGCTACCCTATGGCTACACCTTC; cdr3_aa: CASSLQLPYGYTF
d_call: NA; clone_size: few; j_call: TRBJ2-3; v_call: TRBV11-3; cdr3_nt: TGTGCCAGCAGCTGGGACAACACAGATACGCAGTATTTT; cdr3_aa: CASSWDNTDTQYF
d_call: TRBD2; clone_size: NA; j_call: TRBJ2-1; v_call: TRBV27; cdr3_nt: TGTGCCAGCAGTTTGGTTAGCGGGATGGGGAATGAGCAGTTCTTC; cdr3_aa: CASSLVSGMGNEQFF
d_call: TRBD1; clone_size: NA; j_call: TRBJ2-1; v_call: TRBV7-6; cdr3_nt: TGTGCCAGCAGAACCGGGACAGGGGGAAACAATGAGCAGTTCTTC; cdr3_aa: CASRTGTGGNNEQFF
d_call: NA; clone_size: NA; j_call: TRBJ2-7; v_call: TRBV10-3; cdr3_nt: TGTGCCATCAAGGGCGAGATTACCCGGGACCGTGGGTACGAGCAGTACTTC; cdr3_aa: CAIKGEITRDRGYEQYF
d_call: TRBD1; clone_size: NA; j_call: TRBJ1-5; v_call: TRBV11-2; cdr3_nt: TGTGCCAGCAGCTCCGCCTCAGAGGGGGCGCGGGCACAGCCCCAGCATTTT; cdr3_aa: CASSSASEGARAQPQHF
d_call: NA; clone_size: once; j_call: TRBJ2-3; v_call: TRBV28; cdr3_nt: TGTGCCAGCAGTTCCTCCCCTGCAATAACAGATACGCAGTATTTT; cdr3_aa: CASSSSPAITDTQYF
d_call: NA; clone_size: NA; j_call: TRBJ1-5; v_call: TRBV9; cdr3_nt: TGTGCCAGCAGCGTAGGGGACAATTATCAGCCCCAGCATTTT; cdr3_aa: CASSVGDNYQPQHF
d_call: NA; clone_size: NA; j_call: TRBJ1-5; v_call: TRBV19; cdr3_nt: TGTGCCAGTAGTACGGAAAATAGCAATCAGCCCCAGCATTTT; cdr3_aa: CASSTENSNQPQHF
d_call: NA; clone_size: NA; j_call: TRBJ2-1; v_call: TRBV5-5; cdr3_nt: TGTGCCAGCAGCTTCACCCTCAGGGCAAGCTCCTACAATGAGCAGTTCTTC; cdr3_aa: CASSFTLRASSYNEQFF
d_call: TRBD2; clone_size: NA; j_call: TRBJ2-1; v_call: TRBV9; cdr3_nt: TGTGCCAGCAGCCCGGGGGGGCATAATGAGCAGTTCTTC; cdr3_aa: CASSPGGHNEQFF
d_call: NA; clone_size: NA; j_call: TRBJ2-1; v_call: TRBV5-4; cdr3_nt: TGTGCCAGCAGCTTAAATCTGGGACCCTCCTACAATGAGCAGTTCTTC; cdr3_aa: CASSLNLGPSYNEQFF
d_call: TRBD1; clone_size: NA; j_call: TRBJ2-1; v_call: TRBV7-9; cdr3_nt: TGTGCCAGCAGCTTCCCGGACAGGGGTCCCTACAATGAGCAGTTCTTC; cdr3_aa: CASSFPDRGPYNEQFF
d_call: NA; clone_size: NA; j_call: TRBJ1-5; v_call: TRBV7-8; cdr3_nt: TGTGCCAGCAGCTTGGCACAGAGCAGCAATCAGCCCCAGCATTTT; cdr3_aa: CASSLAQSSNQPQHF
d_call: NA; clone_size: NA; j_call: TRBJ1-2; v_call: TRBV4-2; cdr3_nt: TGTGCCAGCAGCCAAGACTCGGTTTTTTCAGGGCACAACTATGGCTACACCTTC; cdr3_aa: CASSQDSVFSGHNYGYTF
d_call: NA; clone_size: NA; j_call: TRBJ1-2; v_call: TRBV10-1; cdr3_nt: TGCGCCAGCATCATAGCGGGACACGGAAACTATGGCTACACCTTC; cdr3_aa: CASIIAGHGNYGYTF
d_call: TRBD1; clone_size: few; j_call: TRBJ2-7; v_call: TRBV9; cdr3_nt: TGTGCCAGCAGCGTAGTTGGGACAGGGGTCGAGCAGTACTTC; cdr3_aa: CASSVVGTGVEQYF
d_call: TRBD2; clone_size: NA; j_call: TRBJ2-1; v_call: TRBV29-1; cdr3_nt: TGCAGCGTTGAAGGGTTGGGACTAGCGGACAATGAGCAGTTCTTC; cdr3_aa: CSVEGLGLADNEQFF
d_call: NA; clone_size: NA; j_call: TRBJ2-5; v_call: TRBV21-1; cdr3_nt: TGTGCCAGCAGCAAAGCCAGACAGGAACAAGAGACCCAGTACTTC; cdr3_aa: CASSKARQEQETQYF
d_call: TRBD2; clone_size: NA; j_call: TRBJ2-3; v_call: TRBV4-2; cdr3_nt: TGTGCCAGCAGCCCGACTAGCGGGAGCACAGATACGCAGTATTTT; cdr3_aa: CASSPTSGSTDTQYF
d_call: NA; clone_size: NA; j_call: TRBJ1-5; v_call: TRBV6-1; cdr3_nt: TGTGCCAGCAGTGAGGCGGGGGGCGCGAATCAGCCCCAGCATTTT; cdr3_aa: CASSEAGGANQPQHF
d_call: NA; clone_size: NA; j_call: TRBJ1-5; v_call: TRBV27; cdr3_nt: TGTGCCAGCAGTTTACGGGGGAACAATCAGCCCCAGCATTTT; cdr3_aa: CASSLRGNNQPQHF
d_call: TRBD1; clone_size: once; j_call: TRBJ1-2; v_call: TRBV5-6; cdr3_nt: TGTGCCAGCAGCTCTGGACAGGGGTGGTTTGGCTACACCTTC; cdr3_aa: CASSSGQGWFGYTF
d_call: TRBD1; clone_size: NA; j_call: TRBJ1-3; v_call: TRBV6-5; cdr3_nt: TGTGCCAGCAGCACAGGGGAATCCGGAAACACCATATATTTT; cdr3_aa: CASSTGESGNTIYF
d_call: NA; clone_size: once; j_call: TRBJ1-3; v_call: TRBV7-9; cdr3_nt: TGTGCCAGCAGCTTAACGGGGAGCCCTGGAAACACCATATATTTT; cdr3_aa: CASSLTGSPGNTIYF
d_call: NA; clone_size: NA; j_call: TRBJ2-2; v_call: TRBV6-1; cdr3_nt: TGTGCCAGCAGTGAACCCCGCCAGGTGAACACCGGGGAGCTGTTTTTT; cdr3_aa: CASSEPRQVNTGELFF
d_call: NA; clone_size: NA; j_call: TRBJ2-3; v_call: TRBV28; cdr3_nt: TGTGCCAGCAGTCTTGGGGCCGGAGCGGGTAGCACAGATACGCAGTATTTT; cdr3_aa: CASSLGAGAGSTDTQYF
d_call: NA; clone_size: NA; j_call: TRBJ2-6; v_call: TRBV10-3; cdr3_nt: TGTGCCATCAGTGACGTTGGGGGCGCGACTGGGGCCAACGTCCTGACTTTC; cdr3_aa: CAISDVGGATGANVLTF
d_call: TRBD1; clone_size: once; j_call: TRBJ1-5; v_call: TRBV10-3; cdr3_nt: TGTGCCATCAGTGAGTCCCCGACAGGGGGTTATCAGCCCCAGCATTTT; cdr3_aa: CAISESPTGGYQPQHF
d_call: NA; clone_size: NA; j_call: TRBJ2-7; v_call: TRBV21-1; cdr3_nt: TGTGCCAGCAGCACAGGACAGAGCTCCTACGAGCAGTACTTC; cdr3_aa: CASSTGQSSYEQYF
d_call: TRBD1; clone_size: NA; j_call: TRBJ1-1; v_call: TRBV18; cdr3_nt: TGTGCCAGCTCCCCGACAGGGGGCAGCACTGAAGCTTTCTTT; cdr3_aa: CASSPTGGSTEAFF
d_call: NA; clone_size: NA; j_call: TRBJ2-1; v_call: TRBV29-1; cdr3_nt: TGCAGCGTTGAGGGGGCGGGAGCCTACAATGAGCAGTTCTTC; cdr3_aa: CSVEGAGAYNEQFF
d_call: TRBD2; clone_size: NA; j_call: TRBJ2-3; v_call: TRBV27; cdr3_nt: TGTGCCAGCAGTCCGGGACTAGCCGCAGATACGCAGTATTTT; cdr3_aa: CASSPGLAADTQYF
d_call: TRBD2; clone_size: NA; j_call: TRBJ2-5; v_call: TRBV15; cdr3_nt: TGTGCCACCAGCAGAGATGATCACCTATCGGTAGCGGGGTTGAAAGAGACCCAGTACTTC; cdr3_aa: CATSRDDHLSVAGLKETQYF
d_call: TRBD1; clone_size: NA; j_call: TRBJ2-7; v_call: TRBV7-9; cdr3_nt: TGTGCCAGCAGCTGTCGAAGGGGGCTGAACGAGCAGTACTTC; cdr3_aa: CASSCRRGLNEQYF